Shown below are 32 T cell receptor beta chains from a single sample sequenced in a study of cytomegalovirus exposure and HLA in healthy donors (dated by TCRdb to between 2016 and 2019). Library preparation was by the immunoSEQ multiplex PCR assay. For the multiplex PCR, a mixture combining 60 forward primers for TCR Vbeta segments and 13 reverse primers for TCR Jbeta segments was used. The clones in this table, taken by TCRdb from immuneACCESS, are in-frame only. Not every clone is retained; where verified, under half of the shortfall comes from an unresolved V gene, and the cause of the rest is unknown. Within this sample are 120,000 to 150,000 clones, with around 78% of them counted one time only. 2.8% of the sample is held by the ten biggest clonotypes. Input material: PBMCs. The receptors come from a male donor in good health and CMV-seronegative.

This clone appeared once. This rearrangement joins TRBV9 to TRBJ2-2; the match to TRBD1 covers 7 bases. Per germline, CDR1 SGDLS and CDR2 YYNGEE. CDR3 length: 14 residues. Trimming cost V 6 bases and J 1 base; bases outside gene matches: 3. CDR3 bases: TGTGCCAGCACGGGACAGCTGAACACCGGGGAGCTGTTTTTT. Its protein product is CASTGQLNTGELFF.

The gene calls are TRBV5-1 and TRBJ1-1; 7 bases map to TRBD1. CDR1 and CDR2 from the germline V gene are SGHRS and YFSETQ. V lost 0 bases, J lost 0 bases, and 2 bases stayed unmatched. This CDR3 is built from 15 residues. In DNA, the CDR3 is TGCGCCAGCAGCTTGGAACAGGGGATGAACACTGAAGCTTTCTTT. This sequence encodes CASSLEQGMNTEAFF.

This rearrangement joins TRBV5-1 to TRBJ2-7; D is unresolved. Germline CDR1 reads SGHRS; CDR2 reads YFSETQ. This CDR3 is built from 13 residues. Deletions cut 7 bases from V and 3 bases from J, with 14 bases between. CDR3 region: CASSQAPNYEQYF. CDR3 nucleotide sequence: TGCGCCAGCTCTCAGGCGCCTAACTACGAGCAGTACTTC.

The chain couples TRBV9 to TRBJ1-2; D is perhaps TRBD1 (5 bases). The CDR3 contains 15 residues. Trimming cost V 0 bases and J 2 bases, with 11 bases left between them. Germline-derived CDR1 and CDR2 are SGDLS and YYNGEE. DNA of the CDR3: TGTGCCAGCAGCGTAGCGGCGGGGGTAAACTATGGCTACACCTTC. Translating gives CASSVAAGVNYGYTF.

The rearrangement uses TRBV27 and TRBJ1-1; no reliable D call. The germline V gene has CDR1 MNHEY and CDR2 SMNVEV (reference sequence). Trimming removed 4 bases from V and 4 bases from J, with 25 bases in between. The length of the CDR3 is 18 residues. The CDR3 loop reads CASSSPSIGAVIGTEAFF. As DNA, the CDR3 is TGTGCCAGCAGTTCGCCAAGCATCGGTGCGGTCATTGGCACTGAAGCTTTCTTT.

The chain recombines TRBV30 with TRBJ2-1; 10 bases map to TRBD1. The CDR3 sequence is 14 residues long. V dropped 7 bases and J dropped 3; count of bases not matched to a gene: 6. Germline V CDR1 and CDR2: GTSNPN, SVGIG (reference sequence). CDR3 residues: CAYQTGGGYNEQFF. The CDR3 DNA is TGTGCCTACCAGACAGGGGGCGGCTACAATGAGCAGTTCTTC.

The chain recombines TRBV7-9 with TRBJ1-5, with D maybe TRBD1 (6 bases). The CDR3 spans 15 residues. V was shortened by 5 bases and J by 0 bases, with 11 bases between the two germline ends. Germline V gives CDR1 SEHNR, CDR2 FQNEAQ (reference sequence). The DNA of the CDR3 is TGTGCCAGCAGCGAACAGGGTGATAGCAATCAGCCCCAGCATTTT. Amino acid sequence: CASSEQGDSNQPQHF.

This rearrangement joins TRBV10-3 to TRBJ2-7; D not certain. Germline-derived CDR1 and CDR2 are ENHRY and SYGVKD. This CDR3 is 17 amino acids long. V was pared by 0 bases and J by 0 bases, with 15 bases between. CDR3 loop: CAISESSKQAGSYEQYF. CDR3 DNA: TGTGCCATCAGTGAGTCTTCAAAGCAGGCCGGCTCCTACGAGCAGTACTTC.

CDR3 nucleotide sequence: TGTGCCAGCAGCTCCATGTGGTGGAGCGGGGGGACCACAGATACGCAGTATTTT. It codes for CASSSMWWSGGTTDTQYF. The rearrangement joins TRBV7-9 to TRBJ2-3; 9 positions match TRBD2. From germline, CDR1 is SEHNR and CDR2 FQNEAQ (reference sequence). The CDR3 totals 18 residues. V gave up 4 bases and J gave up 2 bases; unmatched junction bases: 13.

The chain has TRBV18 and TRBJ2-1, with TRBD1 matching 10 bases. CDR3 length: 15 residues. The germline CDR1 and CDR2 sequences are KGHSH and LQKENI. The V and J ends lost 6 bases and 6 bases, in that order; junction bases with no gene match: 8. CDR3 DNA: TGTGCCAGCTCGCCCGGGACAGGGGCCCCCAATGAGCAGTTCTTC. Encoded protein: CASSPGTGAPNEQFF.

The rearrangement joins TRBV9 to TRBJ2-3, with 7 nucleotides matching TRBD1. Trimming cost V 0 bases and J 2 bases; bases outside gene matches: 6. The germline V gene encodes CDR1 SGDLS and CDR2 YYNGEE. The CDR3 has 16 amino acids. CDR3 coding DNA: TGTGCCAGCAGCGTAGGGACAGGACCCCCCACAGATACGCAGTATTTT. Its protein is CASSVGTGPPTDTQYF.

The CDR3 is CASSLARGANYGYTF. In DNA form, the CDR3 reads TGTGCCAGCAGCCTCGCCAGGGGAGCTAACTATGGCTACACCTTC. This sequence joins TRBV27 and TRBJ1-2; maybe TRBD1 (6 bases). The CDR3 covers 15 residues. CDR1 is MNHEY, CDR2 SMNVEV, per germline (reference sequence). Between the trimmed V and J ends, which lost 6 bases and 0 bases, there was a span of 14 bases.

This clone came up a few times. The same CDR3 arises from other DNA sequences in this sample as well. This chain joins TRBV5-5 and TRBJ1-1, with D perhaps TRBD1 (6 bases). V lost 1 base and J 7 bases, leaving 14 bases between the germline ends. Germline-derived CDR1 and CDR2 are SGHKS and YYEKEE (reference sequence). The CDR3 sequence is 14 residues long. The CDR3: CASSLIRGPYEAFF. As DNA, the CDR3 is TGTGCCAGCAGCTTGATCAGGGGACCCTATGAAGCTTTCTTT.

The chain employs TRBV9 and TRBJ2-3; 8 bases agree with TRBD2. Unmatched junction bases numbered 10, after V lost 3 bases and J lost 4 bases. This CDR3 has 16 residues. CDR1 is SGDLS and CDR2 is YYNGEE in the germline V gene. For the CDR3, the DNA is TGTGCCAGCAGCGATACCGGGACTAGTGGGGCAGATACGCAGTATTTT. Translating it yields CASSDTGTSGADTQYF.

The V gene is TRBV29-1, the J gene TRBJ1-1; no clear D gene. The CDR3 is 15 residues long. Germline loops: CDR1 SQVTM, CDR2 ANQGSEA. V lost 6 bases to trimming and J lost 1 base, with 18 bases between them. CDR3 nucleotides: TGCAGCGTCGACAAACTGGTCCAGAGGAACACTGAAGCTTTCTTT. It is translated as CSVDKLVQRNTEAFF.

The CDR3 DNA sequence: TGTGCCTGGAGCGAATTTTTGACAGGTTTTGCCGGCTACACCTTC. Translating gives CAWSEFLTGFAGYTF. V and J are TRBV30 and TRBJ1-2; possible D gene TRBD1, 6 bases. CDR3 length: 15 amino acids. V lost 3 bases to trimming and J lost 8 bases, with 22 bases between them. Germline V gene data show CDR1 as GTSNPN and CDR2 as SVGIG (reference sequence).

V is TRBV25-1 and J is TRBJ1-2; D remains unclear. This CDR3 is 15 amino acids long. Looked up from germline, CDR1 is MGHDK and CDR2 is SYGVNS. Trimming cost V 3 bases and J 8 bases, with 19 bases left between them. CDR3 DNA: TGTGCCAGCAGTGATAGGGCAGGAGGCCTTGGGGGCTACACCTTC. This translates into CASSDRAGGLGGYTF.

The rearrangement joins TRBV7-9 to TRBJ2-5; TRBD2 matches at 13 bases. Germline V CDR1 and CDR2: SEHNR, FQNEAQ (reference sequence). The CDR3 spans 16 residues. J lost 3 bases, V lost 5 bases, and 6 bases had no gene match. The CDR3 is CASSPRTSGGKETQYF. DNA of the CDR3: TGTGCCAGCAGCCCCCGGACTAGCGGGGGAAAAGAGACCCAGTACTTC.

This clone was seen more than once but under ten times. V is TRBV4-2 and J is TRBJ1-2; a weak D match, TRBD1 (6 bases). Trimming stripped 1 base from V and 2 bases from J, with 20 bases between. This CDR3 spans 18 amino acids. Germline V lookup: CDR1 LGHNA, CDR2 YNFKEQ. Written as DNA, the CDR3 is TGTGCCAGCAGCCAAGGGGGCGTTCAGGGGCCGGGAAACTATGGCTACACCTTC. As protein: CASSQGGVQGPGNYGYTF.

The rearrangement links TRBV29-1 to TRBJ1-1, with 10 bases lining up with TRBD1. CDR3 length equals 14 residues. Trimming took 6 bases from V and 5 from J; bases not matched to a gene: 9. In germline, CDR1 is SQVTM, CDR2 ANQGSEA. The CDR3 DNA sequence: TGCAGCGTCGCCTCTAGGACAGGGGGGACTGAAGCTTTCTTT. Translation: CSVASRTGGTEAFF.

The chain combines TRBV6-1 with TRBJ2-7; the match to TRBD1 covers 8 bases. Germline trimming cut 5 bases from V and 3 bases from J; bases unmatched to any gene: 6. Germline V gives CDR1 MNHNS, CDR2 SASEGT. CDR3 length: 14 residues. For the CDR3, the DNA is TGTGCCAGCAGTAACCGACAGGGGAGCTACGAGCAGTACTTC. It yields the protein CASSNRQGSYEQYF.

The chain employs TRBV15 and TRBJ2-1; TRBD2 aligns across 11 bases. V dropped 4 bases and J dropped 4; count of bases not matched to a gene: 6. The CDR3 is 16 residues long. From germline, CDR1 is LNHNV and CDR2 YYDKDF (reference sequence). CDR3 DNA: TGTGCCACCAGCACCCGGACTAGCGGGTGGTACAATGAGCAGTTCTTC. This gives the protein CATSTRTSGWYNEQFF.

Here the CDR3 reads CSVGSGGLGYEQYF. The CDR3 DNA follows: TGCAGCGTTGGATCAGGGGGGCTCGGTTACGAGCAGTACTTC. The rearrangement uses TRBV29-1 and TRBJ2-7; weak D call: TRBD1 (7 bases). This CDR3 comprises 14 residues. With 4 bases removed from V and 4 bases from J, the gap between germline ends came to 17 bases. The germline gives CDR1 SQVTM, CDR2 ANQGSEA.

V usage is TRBV11-2 and J usage is TRBJ2-5; 11 bases are shared with TRBD2. With 6 bases clipped from V and 2 bases from J, the junction kept 5 bases outside the gene matches. The CDR3 extends over 15 amino acids. CDR1 and CDR2 from the germline V gene are SGHAT and FQNNGV. CDR3 sequence reads: CASRQLAGVQETQYF. In DNA form, the CDR3 reads TGTGCCAGCAGACAACTAGCGGGGGTGCAAGAGACCCAGTACTTC.

This clone was seen a single time. The gene calls are TRBV13 and TRBJ2-3; the D gene is possibly TRBD2 (6 bases). Per germline, CDR1 PRHDT and CDR2 FYEKMQ (reference sequence). The CDR3 spans 16 residues. The ends were cut back, 5 bases at V and 3 bases at J, with 18 bases in the middle. CDR3 sequence: CASSPGTSRLTDTQYF. As DNA, the CDR3 is TGTGCCAGCAGCCCCGGGACTTCACGATTAACAGATACGCAGTATTTT.

The V gene is TRBV6-5, the J gene TRBJ1-1, with no clear D. The CDR3 extends over 11 amino acids. Trimming cost V 8 bases and J 8 bases, with 12 bases left between them. CDR1 and CDR2 (germline): MNHEY, SVGAGI. The DNA for the CDR3 is TGTGCCAGCTCCTTCGGAGGGGAAGCTTTCTTT. Encoded protein: CASSFGGEAFF.

This chain joins TRBV7-9 and TRBJ2-2, with D perhaps TRBD2 (5 bases). V gave up 1 base and J gave up 3 bases, with 15 bases separating them. CDR1 is SEHNR and CDR2 is FQNEAQ in the germline V gene (reference sequence). The CDR3 extends over 17 amino acids. CDR3 DNA sequence: TGTGCCAGCAGCTTAGATGGCAGGCGGCGGGACACCGGGGAGCTGTTTTTT. Amino acids: CASSLDGRRRDTGELFF.

The rearrangement links TRBV29-1 to TRBJ1-4; 7 bases are a match to TRBD1. V shed 6 bases, J shed 1 base, and the junction held 5 bases outside the gene matches. The CDR3 consists of 14 residues. The germline V gene has CDR1 SQVTM and CDR2 ANQGSEA. The CDR3 sequence is CSVERQGTNEKLFF. Here the CDR3 DNA reads TGCAGCGTGGAGAGACAGGGAACTAATGAAAAACTGTTTTTT.

For the CDR3, the DNA is TGCAGCGTTGATAACCCGGACAGGGGATTCTATGGCTACACCTTC. Translated, it gives CSVDNPDRGFYGYTF. V is TRBV29-1 and J is TRBJ1-2, with 9 bases lining up with TRBD1. Per the germline V gene, CDR1 is SQVTM and CDR2 is ANQGSEA. The CDR3 totals 15 residues. J was trimmed by 4 bases and V by 3 bases; bases with no gene match: 9.

The J gene is TRBJ2-7, the V gene TRBV5-1; D is perhaps TRBD1 (5 bases). Between the trimmed V and J ends, which lost 4 bases and 6 bases, there was a span of 17 bases. CDR1 is SGHRS and CDR2 is YFSETQ in the germline V gene. CDR3 size: 14 residues. CDR3 in DNA: TGCGCCAGCAGCCCTAGGACCTACACAGGCGAGCAGTACTTC. Translation gives CASSPRTYTGEQYF. Full variable domain (remainder filled in from reference TRBV5-1 and TRBJ2-7): KAGVTQTPRYLIKTRGQQVTLSCSPISGHRSVSWYQQTPGQGLQFLFEYFSETQRNKGNFPGRFSGRQFSNSRSEMNVSTLELGDSALYLCASSPRTYTGEQYFGPGTRLTVT.

V gene TRBV19 combines with J gene TRBJ2-1, with a possible D match to TRBD2 (5 bases). Per the germline V gene, CDR1 is LNHDA and CDR2 is SQIVND (reference sequence). V was pared by 8 bases and J by 8 bases, with 22 bases between. This CDR3 is 15 amino acids long. This CDR3 is CASRNLGEGEHEQFF. The CDR3 DNA reads as TGTGCCAGTCGAAATCTGGGAGAAGGAGAACATGAGCAGTTCTTC.

CDR3 bases: TGTGCCATCAGTGTGCGCCGGGAGATTAGGAATGAGCAGTTCTTC. It yields the protein CAISVRREIRNEQFF. The chain employs TRBV10-3 and TRBJ2-1, with D maybe TRBD2 (6 bases). CDR1 and CDR2 (germline): ENHRY, SYGVKD. The CDR3 spans 15 residues. The V end was cut by 4 bases, the J end by 7 bases, with 17 bases between.